This T cell receptor (beta chain) is from a study of T-cell reconstitution after alpha-beta-depleted transplantation in children. During its preparation, the TCRbeta library received unique molecular identifiers. TCRdb re-analysed the PCR reads in MiXCR, keeping a single row per CDR3 protein. The sample carries a few hundred thousand distinct CDR3 sequences, roughly a tenth recorded once. This clonotype occurred many times. The TCR comes from a human donor who donated a stem cell graft to a child with SCID. The specimen comprised PBMCs from the stem cell graft donor, sampled from the stem cell graft.

The CDR3 DNA is TGCGCCAGCAGCCAAGGGACTAGCGGGGGGGCTACAGATACGCAGTATTTT. It codes for CASSQGTSGGATDTQYF. The rearrangement joins TRBV4-3 to TRBJ2-3; 15 nucleotides line up with TRBD2. Germline values: CDR1 LGHNA, CDR2 YSLEER. V was clipped by 1 base and J by 3 bases; unmatched bases: 2. There are 17 residues in the CDR3.